These T cell receptor beta chains were read from a single sample in a study of OX40 agonist ivuxolimab in advanced cancers. Measured with immunoSEQ multiplex PCR; TCRdb has only the in-frame clones, and not every one. The data show under 100,000 clones, around 92% seen once. Sequences were derived from CD4+ or CD8+ T cells sorted from blood, sampled in a trial of the OX40 agonist ivuxolimab. The origin of the receptors is an adult with an advanced solid tumor such as melanoma, head and neck, liver or kidney cancer. CDR3s include the opening cysteine and the closing phenylalanine or tryptophan. Each record gives: D gene, clone size, J gene, CDR3 length, V gene, CDR3 DNA, CDR3 protein. The D gene is left open where the match is weak. Expanded clones get a size class; other rows say once, few or many, or leave the size out.

D: TRBD1; size: .; J: TRBJ1-2; length: 18; V: TRBV5-4; DNA: TGTGCCAGCAGCCGGGGGGAGGACAGGGGCAGAGGAAACGATGGCTACACCTTC; CDR3: CASSRGEDRGRGNDGYTF
D: .; size: .; J: TRBJ2-1; length: 13; V: TRBV7-9; DNA: TGTGCCAGCAGCTTAGAGGCTAGCGTAGTGCAGTTCTTC; CDR3: CASSLEASVVQFF
D: TRBD2; size: .; J: TRBJ2-3; length: 16; V: TRBV7-2; DNA: TGTGCCAGCAGCTCGCTAGCGGGAGCGTGGACAGATACGCAGTATTTT; CDR3: CASSSLAGAWTDTQYF
D: .; size: .; J: TRBJ2-5; length: 15; V: TRBV4-3; DNA: TGCGCCAGCAGCGCCCAAACAGCGACCCAAGAGACCCAGTACTTC; CDR3: CASSAQTATQETQYF
D: TRBD1; size: .; J: TRBJ1-1; length: 17; V: TRBV15; DNA: TGTGCCACCAGCAGAGAACTTCAGGGGGGGGCTGGCACTGAAGCTTTCTTT; CDR3: CATSRELQGGAGTEAFF
D: TRBD1; size: .; J: TRBJ2-7; length: 14; V: TRBV10-3; DNA: TGTGCCATCAGTCCCGGGACAGGGGGCGACGAGCAGTACTTC; CDR3: CAISPGTGGDEQYF
D: .; size: .; J: TRBJ2-1; length: 15; V: TRBV18; DNA: TGTGCCAGCTCACCACCGGTAAGCTCCTACAATGAGCAGTTCTTC; CDR3: CASSPPVSSYNEQFF
D: TRBD1; size: .; J: TRBJ2-6; length: 17; V: TRBV7-9; DNA: TGTGCCAGCAGCTTAGCGACAGGGGTATCTGGGGCCAACGTCCTGACTTTC; CDR3: CASSLATGVSGANVLTF
D: TRBD1; size: .; J: TRBJ2-2; length: 14; V: TRBV9; DNA: TGTGCCAGCAGCGTAGCAGGGGGCGGTGGGGAGCTGTTTTTT; CDR3: CASSVAGGGGELFF
D: .; size: once; J: TRBJ1-4; length: 17; V: TRBV28; DNA: TGTGCCAGCAGCCCCCCTCGGGGGTACGGGGCTAATGAAAAACTGTTTTTT; CDR3: CASSPPRGYGANEKLFF
D: TRBD1; size: .; J: TRBJ1-2; length: 17; V: TRBV4-3; DNA: TGCGCCAGCAGCCAAGAGGGGACAGGGGGCGATGCCGGGGCCCACACCTTC; CDR3: CASSQEGTGGDAGAHTF
D: .; size: .; J: TRBJ2-5; length: 14; V: TRBV7-2; DNA: TGTGCCAGCAGCCCCGGACTGACCGCGGAGACCCAGTACTTC; CDR3: CASSPGLTAETQYF
D: .; size: .; J: TRBJ1-2; length: 13; V: TRBV7-9; DNA: TGTGCCATCGACTTGAGGGTAGGCTATGGCTACACCTTC; CDR3: CAIDLRVGYGYTF
D: .; size: .; J: TRBJ2-5; length: 13; V: TRBV18; DNA: TGTGCCAGCTCACCGGGGGGAGGAGAGACCCAGTACTTC; CDR3: CASSPGGGETQYF
D: .; size: .; J: TRBJ1-1; length: 14; V: TRBV15; DNA: TGTGCCACCAGCAGACTAAGACAGGTCACTGAAGCTTTCTTT; CDR3: CATSRLRQVTEAFF
D: TRBD1; size: .; J: TRBJ2-1; length: 13; V: TRBV5-1; DNA: TGCGCCAGCAGCACGACAGGGGACAATGAGCAGTTCTTC; CDR3: CASSTTGDNEQFF
D: .; size: few; J: TRBJ2-7; length: 12; V: TRBV2; DNA: TGTGCCAGCAGCGCCACACCCTACGAGCAGTACTTC; CDR3: CASSATPYEQYF
D: .; size: once; J: TRBJ2-3; length: 14; V: TRBV30; DNA: TGTGCCTGGGCGGACGGAGCCCCCACAGATACGCAGTATTTT; CDR3: CAWADGAPTDTQYF
D: .; size: .; J: TRBJ2-3; length: 16; V: TRBV4-3; DNA: TGCGCCAGCAGCCAAGAAAGTCGGCCAGGGGTGGATACGCAGTATTTT; CDR3: CASSQESRPGVDTQYF
D: .; size: .; J: TRBJ2-1; length: 18; V: TRBV4-3; DNA: TGCGCCAGCAGCCAAGATCTCGGGACTTTGAGCTCCTACAATGAGCAGTTCTTC; CDR3: CASSQDLGTLSSYNEQFF
D: .; size: .; J: TRBJ2-2; length: 18; V: TRBV15; DNA: TGTGCCACCAGCAGAACCCCCAACCGGGCCACTCGGGCCGGGGAGCTGTTTTTT; CDR3: CATSRTPNRATRAGELFF